The next 31 T cell receptor beta chains were all read from a single sample in a study of T-cell memory formation after mild COVID-19. One entry per CDR3 protein, called by TCRdb with MiXCR from the 5' RACE reads. The sample holds approximately 30,000 distinct CDR3 sequences, 7% to 8% seen once. Specimen: PBMCs or a T cell subset sorted from them (not recorded which). Source of these receptors: a man aged 18 to 30 who had mild COVID-19 (a few samples of this study predate the infection). Cell type and time point are not known.

This clonotype was observed at least ten times. This rearrangement joins TRBV9 to TRBJ2-3; 7 bases match TRBD1. The CDR3 is 14 residues long. Germline-derived CDR1 and CDR2 are SGDLS and YYNGEE. V dropped 5 bases and J dropped 2; count of bases not matched to a gene: 5. The CDR3 protein is CASSLDRNTDTQYF. In DNA form, the CDR3 reads TGTGCCAGCAGTTTGGACAGGAACACAGATACGCAGTATTTT.

This clonotype was detected many times. The rearrangement uses TRBV6-4 and TRBJ2-3, with 10 bases that match TRBD1. This CDR3 comprises 17 residues. Unmatched junction bases numbered 7, after V lost 0 bases and J lost 4 bases. Germline V lookup: CDR1 MRHNA, CDR2 SNTAGT. In nucleotides, the CDR3 is TGTGCCAGCAGTGACTCGGGGGACAGGGGAGGTCCAGATACGCAGTATTTT. Its translation is CASSDSGDRGGPDTQYF.

This clonotype was seen repeatedly, ten times or more. The gene calls are TRBV3-1 and TRBJ2-7; 9 bases fit TRBD2. The CDR3 is made up of 13 amino acids. Germline CDR1 reads LGHDT; CDR2 reads YNNKEL (reference sequence). The trim removed 5 bases at V and 6 bases at J, leaving 5 bases unmatched. The CDR3 sequence: CASSFSGGLEQYF. In DNA, the CDR3 is TGTGCCAGCAGCTTTAGCGGGGGACTCGAGCAGTACTTC.

Ten or more counts support this clonotype. The chain carries TRBV3-1 and TRBJ2-3, with 11 bases identical to TRBD2. The CDR3 runs to 15 residues. The junction had 4 bases not matched to a gene; V was cut back by 3 bases and J by 5 bases. Per germline, CDR1 LGHDT and CDR2 YNNKEL (reference sequence). The chain's CDR3 is CASSQLAGGRDTQYF. CDR3 bases: TGTGCCAGCAGCCAGCTAGCGGGGGGTAGAGATACGCAGTATTTT.

This clonotype was detected many times. The chain joins TRBV29-1 to TRBJ2-3; D is possibly TRBD1 (6 bases). V lost 3 bases and J 3 bases, leaving 13 bases between the germline ends. This CDR3 comprises 14 residues. The germline gives CDR1 SQVTM, CDR2 ANQGSEA. The CDR3 loop reads CSVDRGVRTDTQYF. DNA for the CDR3: TGCAGCGTTGACAGGGGAGTTAGGACAGATACGCAGTATTTT.

The sample holds many counts of this clonotype. This chain uses TRBV11-3 with TRBJ1-1, with 7 bases identical to TRBD1. CDR1 and CDR2 (germline): SGHNT, YENEEA. This CDR3 spans 13 amino acids. Germline trimming cut 1 base from V and 11 bases from J; bases unmatched to any gene: 7. CDR3 bases: TGTGCCAGCAGCTTAGGGCCGGACAGGCCGGCTTTCTTT. Protein product: CASSLGPDRPAFF.

This clonotype was counted many times. V gene TRBV7-9 combines with J gene TRBJ1-5, with 7 bases that match TRBD1. Germline trimming cut 5 bases from V and 2 bases from J; bases unmatched to any gene: 3. CDR3 length: 14 amino acids. Per the germline V gene, CDR1 is SEHNR and CDR2 is FQNEAQ (reference sequence). CDR3 nucleotide sequence: TGTGCCAGCAGCCTCGGACAGGGCAATCAGCCCCAGCATTTT. Its translation is CASSLGQGNQPQHF.

This rearrangement joins TRBV7-2 to TRBJ1-4; no firm D call. V lost 5 bases to trimming and J lost 5 bases, with 3 bases between them. CDR1 and CDR2 from the germline V gene are SGHTA and FQGNSA. CDR3 length equals 11 residues. The CDR3 coding sequence is TGTGCCAGCAGCAACAATGAAAAACTGTTTTTT. This gives the protein CASSNNEKLFF.

In its sample, this clonotype was seen a few times. V usage is TRBV6-2 or TRBV6-3 and J usage is TRBJ2-7, with D maybe TRBD1 (6 bases). CDR1 is MNHEY and CDR2 is SVGEGT in the germline V gene. There are 12 residues in the CDR3. V lost 5 bases and J lost 7, with 12 bases in between. The CDR3 DNA follows: TGTGCCAGCAGTCTCGGACAGAGGGAGCAGTACGTC. It is translated as CASSLGQREQYV.

This clonotype was detected a few times. The genes are TRBV12-3 or TRBV12-4 and TRBJ2-1; D not certain. This CDR3 spans 13 amino acids. Trimming stripped 2 bases from V and 6 bases from J, with 8 bases between. CDR3 bases: TGTGCCAGCAGTTTATTACCGGCCAATGAGCAGTTCTTC. It translates to CASSLLPANEQFF.

This clonotype was seen repeatedly, ten times or more. This chain uses TRBV20-1 with TRBJ2-5; 7 positions match TRBD1. Germline V gives CDR1 DFQATT, CDR2 SNEGSKA (reference sequence). The CDR3 covers 11 residues. CDR3 DNA: TGCAGCCCTGACAGGGAAGAGACCCAGTACTTC. Amino acid sequence: CSPDREETQYF.

This clonotype was detected ten times or more. This chain uses TRBV7-2 with TRBJ1-2, with a possible D match to TRBD1 (6 bases). This CDR3 has 12 residues. Germline CDR1 reads SGHTA; CDR2 reads FQGNSA. Deletions cut 5 bases from V and 6 bases from J, with 10 bases between. The CDR3 DNA is TGTGCCAGCAGCCCAGGGGTGGATGGCTACACCTTC. It specifies CASSPGVDGYTF.

This clonotype was recorded a few times. The rearrangement joins TRBV9 to TRBJ1-3; unclear D gene. Per the germline V gene, CDR1 is SGDLS and CDR2 is YYNGEE. Trimming cost V 0 bases and J 2 bases, with 9 bases left between them. This CDR3 comprises 15 residues. CDR3 coding DNA: TGTGCCAGCAGCGTAGCTTCCGGAGCTGGAAACACCATATATTTT. Residues: CASSVASGAGNTIYF.

This clonotype was detected many times. The chain is built from TRBV5-8 and TRBJ1-1, with D perhaps TRBD1 (6 bases). Germline CDR1 and CDR2: SGHTS and YDEGEE. The CDR3 consists of 19 residues. V gave up 1 base and J gave up 5 bases, with 27 bases separating them. CDR3 DNA: TGTGCCAGCAGCTTGTTTGGTTTCGGTCTTTCCGCAGGGGTAACTGAAGCTTTCTTT. Translation: CASSLFGFGLSAGVTEAFF.

This clonotype was seen many times. The genes are TRBV6-6 and TRBJ2-3; the match to TRBD1 covers 7 bases. V was clipped by 5 bases and J by 1 base; unmatched bases: 6. Germline assignment: CDR1 MNHNY and CDR2 SVGAGI (reference sequence). The CDR3 runs to 15 residues. The CDR3 DNA sequence: TGTGCCAGCAGTGACAGACAGGGTGGCACAGATACGCAGTATTTT. This codes for CASSDRQGGTDTQYF.

The chain combines TRBV21-1 with TRBJ2-7; the D call TRBD1 from the table was never checked on the DNA. TRBV21-1 is annotated as a pseudogene. The length of the CDR3 is 15 residues. The CDR3, as DNA: TGTGCCAGCAGCAAAAGGGGGACAGGGGGGTACGAGCAGTACTTC. This translates into CASSKRGTGGYEQYF.

The sample holds many counts of this clonotype. The chain is built from TRBV7-2 and TRBJ2-7; 14 bases map to TRBD2. Germline V gives CDR1 SGHTA, CDR2 FQGNSA. This CDR3 has 17 amino acids. The CDR3 reads CATSYSGTSGGSYEQYV. CDR3 in DNA: TGTGCCACCAGCTATAGCGGGACTAGCGGGGGCTCCTACGAGCAGTACGTC.

Ten or more counts support this clonotype. V gene TRBV5-1 combines with J gene TRBJ2-5; D ambiguous. Trimming pared 7 bases from V and 2 bases from J, leaving 15 bases between. Germline V lookup: CDR1 SGHRS, CDR2 YFSETQ. This CDR3 spans 14 amino acids. CDR3 nucleotides: TGCGCCAGCCGATATTCGACCCCTCAAGAGACCCAGTACTTC. Amino acid sequence: CASRYSTPQETQYF.

This clonotype was found many times. The CDR3 sequence: CASSFEARVRNTEAFF. The CDR3 nucleotides are TGCGCCAGCAGCTTCGAAGCTCGCGTGAGGAACACTGAAGCTTTCTTT. The chain employs TRBV5-1 and TRBJ1-1; no reliable D call. The germline V gene encodes CDR1 SGHRS and CDR2 YFSETQ. This CDR3 has 16 amino acids. V dropped 2 bases and J dropped 1 base, with 15 bases sitting between them.

V usage is TRBV20-1 and J usage is TRBJ1-1; D unresolved. The V end was cut by 1 base, the J end by 1 base, with 13 bases between. The CDR3 length is 15 residues. Germline loops: CDR1 DFQATT, CDR2 SNEGSKA (reference sequence). CDR3 residues: CSARGVGRPNTEAFF. CDR3 nucleotide sequence: TGCAGTGCTAGAGGTGTGGGGAGACCGAACACTGAAGCTTTCTTT.

This clonotype appeared many times. V usage is TRBV12-3 or TRBV12-4 and J usage is TRBJ2-5; D perhaps matches TRBD1 (6 bases). The CDR3 has 14 amino acids. V was cut by 4 bases and J by 9 bases, with 18 bases left in between. The CDR3 DNA reads TGTGCCAGCAGTTCGACCGGGACACCGCGTTCCCAGTACTTC. This encodes CASSSTGTPRSQYF.

This clonotype appeared many times. The rearrangement uses TRBV20-1 and TRBJ1-5; D remains unclear. This CDR3 region has 16 residues. V was trimmed by 0 bases and J by 0 bases, leaving 12 bases between them. The V gene's germline CDR1 is DFQATT and CDR2 SNEGSKA (reference sequence). The DNA for the CDR3 is TGCAGTGCTAGAGATCCCCTGCGTTATAGCAATCAGCCCCAGCATTTT. Translated, it gives CSARDPLRYSNQPQHF.

This clonotype was counted ten times or more. This sequence joins TRBV2 and TRBJ2-5; perhaps TRBD1 as D (6 bases). The CDR3 loop spans 12 amino acids. The V gene lost 6 bases and the J gene lost 5 bases, with 10 bases spanning the gap. The germline V gene has CDR1 SNHLY and CDR2 FYNNEI. The DNA of the CDR3 is TGTGCCAGCAGGACCACAGGGGAGACCCAGTACTTC. As protein: CASRTTGETQYF.

This clonotype was seen ten or more times. The V gene is TRBV20-1, the J gene TRBJ2-1, with a tentative D call TRBD1 (5 bases). V shed 1 base and J shed 8 bases, with 18 bases lying between them. The germline V gene encodes CDR1 DFQATT and CDR2 SNEGSKA (reference sequence). This CDR3 region has 15 residues. CDR3 coding DNA: TGCAGTGCTAGAGTTGACCGCAGGGTCGGAGATGAGCAGTTCTTC. It encodes CSARVDRRVGDEQFF.

This sequence joins TRBV5-1 and TRBJ1-1, with TRBD1 matching 10 bases. CDR1 SGHRS and CDR2 YFSETQ come from the germline V gene. J lost 6 bases, V lost 3 bases, and 14 bases had no gene match. The length of the CDR3 is 17 residues. The CDR3 spells CASSSDRGARKRAEAFF. The CDR3 nucleotides are TGCGCCAGCAGCTCGGACAGGGGGGCGCGAAAAAGGGCTGAAGCTTTCTTT.

This clonotype was recorded many times. The CDR3 coding sequence is TGTGCCAGCAGCTCTGGGACGCCCGAAAATTCACCCCTCCACTTT. Protein sequence: CASSSGTPENSPLHF. This rearrangement joins TRBV7-3 to TRBJ1-6; D may be TRBD1 (5 bases). The V and J ends lost 4 bases and 7 bases respectively, with 14 bases between them. The CDR3 spans 15 residues. Germline V lookup: CDR1 SGHTA, CDR2 FQGTGA.

This clonotype was seen many times. The V call is TRBV7-9, the J call TRBJ1-2; 7 nucleotides line up with TRBD1. J was trimmed by 5 bases and V by 3 bases; bases with no gene match: 9. CDR1 is SEHNR, CDR2 FQNEAQ, per germline (reference sequence). This CDR3 has 15 amino acids. The CDR3: CASSFGRGGAYGYTF. Written as DNA, the CDR3 is TGTGCCAGCAGCTTTGGGAGAGGGGGCGCTTATGGCTACACCTTC.

This clonotype was observed at least ten times. V is TRBV11-2 and J is TRBJ1-2; D unclear. The length of the CDR3 is 13 residues. V lost 1 base and J 6 bases, leaving 9 bases between the germline ends. Per germline, CDR1 SGHAT and CDR2 FQNNGV. The CDR3 here is CASSLGTGDGYTF. CDR3 DNA: TGTGCCAGCAGCTTAGGGACCGGGGATGGCTACACCTTC.

The chain has TRBV7-8 and TRBJ2-3, with TRBD2 matching over 8 bases. CDR1 is SGHVS and CDR2 is FQNEAQ in the germline V gene. V trimming: 4 bases; J trimming: 4 bases; junction bases outside the gene matches: 7. The CDR3 has 15 amino acids. The CDR3 DNA reads as TGTGCCAGCAGCTCAAAGGGACTAGGACCAGATACGCAGTATTTT. It yields the protein CASSSKGLGPDTQYF.

This clonotype was observed many times. The chain is built from TRBV28 and TRBJ2-2; D tentatively fits TRBD1 or TRBD2 (5 bases each). Germline V CDR1 and CDR2: MDHEN, SYDVKM. This CDR3 region has 15 residues. The V gene lost 7 bases and the J gene lost 0 bases, with 12 bases spanning the gap. The CDR3 DNA reads TGTGCCAGCAACTCTCGGGGCTCGAACACCGGGGAGCTGTTTTTT. This codes for CASNSRGSNTGELFF.

The chain carries TRBV18 and TRBJ1-2, with 7 bases that match TRBD1. Germline V gene sequence: CDR1 KGHSH, CDR2 LQKENI. The trim removed 1 base at V and 8 bases at J, leaving 7 bases unmatched. This CDR3 spans 14 amino acids. The CDR3 region is CASSPQTGFLGYTF. CDR3 coding DNA: TGTGCCAGCTCACCACAGACAGGGTTTCTGGGCTACACCTTC.